The T cell receptor (beta chain) under discussion was sequenced for a study of early stage breast cancer tumors. Study-wide context: Eight or nine ER+/PR+/HER2- tumors were invasive ductal; a few were invasive lobular. Study-level points and caveats: Unsorted bulk genomic DNA sequencing lacked pairing and functional marker data.

For this clone: Its antigen is not identified.

Clones were read by immunoSEQ multiplex PCR, and TCRdb kept only the in-frame ones, dropping some. The sample includes 25,000 to 30,000 clones, less than 85% of them seen just once. There are 15 residues in the CDR3. Looked up from germline, CDR1 is SEHNR and CDR2 is FQNEAQ (reference sequence). Deletions cut 1 base from V and 6 bases from J, with 14 bases between. The sample taken for sequencing was blood. This TCR came from a person in their sixties or seventies with breast cancer. This rearrangement joins TRBV7-9 to TRBJ2-3; a weak D match, TRBD2 (6 bases). This chain's CDR3 is CASSLGTGVVDTQYF. In nucleotides, the CDR3 is TGTGCCAGCAGCTTAGGGACGGGGGTAGTGGATACGCAGTATTTT.